The clone carrying this TCR beta chain has a handful of counts. CDR3 length: 13 residues. CDR1 and CDR2 from the germline V gene are MNHEY and SMNVEV (reference sequence). Trimming left V 4 bases short and J 7 bases short, with 14 bases between. This entry comes from a study of blood T cell repertoires in COVID-19. The wider study: From T cells, B-cell-depleted T cells, or PBMCs came the material, which was cDNA or gDNA.

Assay used: immunoSEQ multiplex PCR; TCRdb lists only in-frame clones, some missing. The table has roughly 100,000 clones, approximately 82% seen once. The rearrangement joins TRBV27 to TRBJ2-7; a weak D match, TRBD2 (6 bases). This TCR was recovered from a man in his 60s with active or convalescent COVID-19. Sample: peripheral blood. CDR3 amino acids: CASSSTLAGEQYF. CDR3 DNA sequence: TGTGCCAGCAGTTCAACCCTCGCGGGAGAGCAGTACTTC.